These T cell receptor beta chains were read from a single sample in a study of blood T cell repertoires in COVID-19. The table came from immunoSEQ multiplex PCR; TCRdb's copy has only in-frame clones and leaves some out. The table includes about 270,000 clones, roughly 90% detected once. The source material was peripheral blood. These receptors were collected from a woman aged 25 to 39 with COVID-19, enrolled during active disease. Each CDR3 is given with its conserved first and last residue. Clone sizes are given selectively: once, few, many, or a class where the clone is expanded.

J gene	clone size	CDR3 length	V gene	CDR3 protein
TRBJ1-2	NA	15	TRBV2	CASSEGTGGVYGYTF
TRBJ2-7	NA	15	TRBV19	CASSIGGGGTYEQYF
TRBJ2-3	NA	15	TRBV10-2	CASSERRGGADTQYF
TRBJ2-7	few	16	TRBV4-2	CASSQDKRGGLYEQYF
TRBJ2-1	NA	14	TRBV27	CASSLSGGPYEQFF
TRBJ1-1	NA	13	TRBV18	CASSPGRNTEAFF
TRBJ1-1	once	17	TRBV27	CASSKSPVSFMNTEAFF
TRBJ2-6	NA	12	TRBV12-3/TRBV12-4	CASTLGANVLTF
TRBJ1-6	NA	16	TRBV4-1	CASSQPQLAGSVPLHF
TRBJ2-1	NA	13	TRBV5-1	CASSLGAENEQFF
TRBJ1-2	once	13	TRBV19	CASSIQGLYGYTF
TRBJ1-2	NA	14	TRBV2	CASSGEGKYYGYTF
TRBJ1-6	NA	14	TRBV27	CASSLTVKNSPLHF
TRBJ1-2	NA	15	TRBV5-4	CASSQPGEGGYGYTF
TRBJ1-5	NA	16	TRBV18	CASSPYGTGTDQPQHF
TRBJ2-1	NA	13	TRBV12-5	CASGLDGGNEQFF
TRBJ1-2	NA	16	TRBV4-2	CASSVTGTALNYGYTF
TRBJ1-1	NA	15	TRBV3-1/TRBV3-2	CASSQFRDREPEAFF
TRBJ2-5	NA	18	TRBV6-2/TRBV6-3	CASSYPSGGALFQETQYF
TRBJ1-1	NA	12	TRBV6-6	CASSGDSPRAFF
TRBJ1-4	NA	15	TRBV6-6	CASAPPGARGGKLFF
TRBJ2-5	NA	15	TRBV6-5	CASSYRLLGSAAQYF
TRBJ1-2	NA	16	TRBV21-1	CASSKWGRGVNYGYTF
TRBJ2-5	NA	14	TRBV13	CASSPWAAQETQYF
TRBJ2-3	NA	11	TRBV4-1	CASSQLDTQYF
TRBJ2-2	few	19	TRBV15	CATSRDYPSGGAVTGELFF
TRBJ1-2	NA	13	TRBV6-5	CASSRQGFYGYTF
TRBJ2-7	few	14	TRBV5-1	CASSLVPESYEQYF